The sequence of this T cell receptor beta chain was determined in a study of blood T cell repertoires in COVID-19. J gave up 8 bases and V 6 bases, and 12 bases lay outside the gene matches. The germline gives CDR1 LGHNA, CDR2 YSLEER. The CDR3 has 15 amino acids. It was during active infection that Seattle patients were enrolled and then longitudinally followed. How the authors handled the data: Reference gene primer amplification gave nucleated cell count estimates. Generated by immunoSEQ multiplex PCR, the TCRdb table keeps only in-frame clones and is missing some. From that table come the V and J calls and clone size; the DNA was used to work out D and trimming. The sample lists some 59,000 clones, about three quarters seen once, with about 20% in the top ten.

This chain uses TRBV4-3 with TRBJ1-4, with TRBD1 matching 7 bases. The sample taken for sequencing was peripheral blood. The clonotype comes from a man younger than 45 with COVID-19, enrolled during active disease. The CDR3 DNA sequence: TGCGCCAGCAGTCCCCCGGGGACAGCTAGGGAAAAACTGTTTTTT. Protein: CASSPPGTAREKLFF.